These 27 T cell receptor beta chains were all obtained from the same sample, sequenced in a study of T-cell reconstitution after alpha-beta-depleted transplantation in children. Using unique molecular identifiers, the investigators prepared the TCRbeta library. TCRdb re-called the PCR reads with MiXCR, one entry per CDR3 protein. The sample lists 210,000 or so distinct CDR3 sequences, around 9.6% seen once, with approximately 5.9% in the top ten. This material consisted of PBMCs from the stem cell graft donor, taken from the stem cell graft. All receptors derive from a human donor who donated a stem cell graft to a child with acute lymphoblastic leukemia.

This clonotype was found once. The rearrangement joins TRBV5-1 to TRBJ1-6; 8 bases match TRBD1. Germline lookup yields CDR1 SGHRS and CDR2 YFSETQ. J gave up 1 base and V 4 bases, and 7 bases lay outside the gene matches. CDR3 length equals 17 residues. CDR3: CASSTGQGPSYNSPLHF. In nucleotides, the CDR3 is TGCGCCAGCAGCACTGGACAGGGCCCTTCCTATAATTCACCCCTCCACTTT.

This sequence joins TRBV24-1 and TRBJ2-1, with D uncertain. The V and J ends lost 0 bases and 1 base respectively, with 9 bases between them. CDR1 KGHDR and CDR2 SFDVKD come from the germline V gene. The CDR3 has 16 residues. The CDR3 loop is CATSDLSGRSYNEQFF. CDR3 nucleotide sequence: TGTGCCACCAGTGATTTGAGTGGCCGATCCTACAATGAGCAGTTCTTC.

The J gene is TRBJ2-1, the V gene TRBV5-1; 12 bases align to TRBD2. This CDR3 contains 18 residues. Germline lookup yields CDR1 SGHRS and CDR2 YFSETQ. With 3 bases clipped from V and 6 bases from J, the junction kept 13 bases outside the gene matches. In DNA form, the CDR3 reads TGCGCCAGCAGCTATAATAGAGTAACTAGCGGGAGGAGCAATGAGCAGTTCTTC. This sequence encodes CASSYNRVTSGRSNEQFF.

There are a few counts of this clonotype. The V gene is TRBV5-1, the J gene TRBJ2-3; 7 bases agree with TRBD2. Unmatched junction bases numbered 8, after V lost 7 bases and J lost 3 bases. The CDR3 contains 14 residues. Per the germline V gene, CDR1 is SGHRS and CDR2 is YFSETQ. Written as DNA, the CDR3 is TGCGCCAGCGGGTCCAGCGGGGTTACAGATACGCAGTATTTT. Protein: CASGSSGVTDTQYF.

The chain links TRBV5-1 to TRBJ2-2; D is possibly TRBD1 (7 bases). Germline V gene data show CDR1 as SGHRS and CDR2 as YFSETQ. Trimming took 2 bases from V and 3 from J, leaving 8 bases between them. The CDR3 runs 14 residues. The CDR3 DNA reads TGCGCCAGCAGCTTCAGGGGGGACACCGGGGAGCTGTTTTTT. Encoded protein: CASSFRGDTGELFF.

The chain carries TRBV12-3 or TRBV12-4 and TRBJ2-5, with D possibly being TRBD2 (5 bases). The CDR3 has 15 amino acids. Trimming shortened V by 1 base and J by 3 bases, and 12 bases separated the two germline ends. CDR3 protein: CASSLGQLGEETQYF. The CDR3 DNA reads TGTGCCAGCAGTTTAGGACAATTGGGAGAAGAGACCCAGTACTTC.

The CDR3 DNA reads TGTGCCAGCAGTTTATCGTGGCAGACCATTAACTATGGCTACACCTTC. Amino acids: CASSLSWQTINYGYTF. The rearrangement uses TRBV27 and TRBJ1-2; D remains unclear. Germline lookup yields CDR1 MNHEY and CDR2 SMNVEV (reference sequence). Trimming cost V 0 bases and J 1 base, with 12 bases left between them. The CDR3 has 16 amino acids.

This clonotype was picked up many times. The chain joins TRBV20-1 to TRBJ2-1; 8 nucleotides line up with TRBD2. The CDR3 covers 14 residues. Trimming took 3 bases from V and 7 from J; bases not matched to a gene: 8. Germline values: CDR1 DFQATT, CDR2 SNEGSKA (reference sequence). The CDR3 is CSASGSGGPNEQFF. CDR3 in DNA: TGCAGTGCTAGCGGATCGGGGGGGCCAAATGAGCAGTTCTTC.

This clonotype was detected only a few times. J is TRBJ2-7 and V is TRBV15, with 9 bases lining up with TRBD1. The germline V gene has CDR1 LNHNV and CDR2 YYDKDF (reference sequence). CDR3 size: 14 residues. Losses at the gene ends were 5 bases for V and 6 bases for J; bases not matched to a gene: 8. Written as DNA, the CDR3 is TGTGCCACCAGCGGTGGGACAGGGCTCCGCGAGCAGTACTTC. Its translation: CATSGGTGLREQYF.

This clonotype was recorded a few times. CDR3 DNA sequence: TGTGCCAGCAGTTTCGGTCCTGGTGCTCAGCCCCAGCATTTT. It codes for CASSFGPGAQPQHF. The chain carries TRBV12-3 or TRBV12-4 and TRBJ1-5; D is undetermined. Trimming cost V 3 bases and J 6 bases, with 12 bases left between them. The CDR3 is made up of 14 amino acids.

This clonotype was found a few times. One end of the junction is discordant with germline, which a read error may explain. J is TRBJ1-6 and V is TRBV30; D remains unclear. CDR3 length equals 13 residues. Germline V gene data show CDR1 as GTSNPN and CDR2 as SVGIG (reference sequence). The CDR3 loop is CAWAGTYNSPLHF. In nucleotides, the CDR3 is TGTGCCTGGGCGGGTACCTACAATTCACCCCTCCACTTT.

This clonotype was observed at least ten times. The chain links TRBV20-1 to TRBJ2-1, with D possibly being TRBD2 (7 bases). The CDR3 sequence is 14 residues long. Trimming stripped 6 bases from V and 7 bases from J, with 19 bases between. CDR1 is DFQATT and CDR2 is SNEGSKA in the germline V gene (reference sequence). CDR3 in DNA: TGCAGTGCCCCAGAAGAGGGGGGGGGAAATGAGCAGTTCTTC. Translating it yields CSAPEEGGGNEQFF.

This clonotype has just a few counts. This chain joins TRBV20-1 and TRBJ2-7; perhaps TRBD1 as D (6 bases). The ends were cut back, 4 bases at V and 3 bases at J, with 22 bases in the middle. CDR1 DFQATT and CDR2 SNEGSKA come from the germline V gene (reference sequence). The CDR3 is made up of 16 amino acids. The CDR3 region has the DNA TGCAGTGCTAAACCCACAAGGACAGCTTGGGGCTACGAGCAGTACTTC. This sequence encodes CSAKPTRTAWGYEQYF.

This chain links TRBV13 with TRBJ1-4; 8 nucleotides agree with TRBD1. The V and J ends lost 4 bases and 10 bases, in that order; junction bases with no gene match: 14. This CDR3 has 16 residues. The germline V gene encodes CDR1 PRHDT and CDR2 FYEKMQ (reference sequence). The CDR3 loop is CASSSTLRDRFGKLFF. For the CDR3, the DNA is TGTGCCAGCAGCTCGACACTCCGGGACAGGTTCGGAAAACTGTTTTTT.

The sample holds many counts of this clonotype. This rearrangement joins TRBV5-1 to TRBJ2-5; D gene unclear. The CDR3 loop spans 11 amino acids. Germline values: CDR1 SGHRS, CDR2 YFSETQ. V lost 3 bases, J lost 7 bases, and 7 bases lay in between. The CDR3 coding sequence is TGCGCCAGCAGCTCGAGTTGGACCCAGTACTTC. Its protein product is CASSSSWTQYF.

This clonotype was recorded a few times. The CDR3 DNA reads TGTGCCAGCTCAGGACAACCGGACACTGAAGCTTTCTTT. Protein: CASSGQPDTEAFF. The chain uses TRBV18 and TRBJ1-1; a possible D gene is TRBD1 (5 bases). Germline V gene sequence: CDR1 KGHSH, CDR2 LQKENI. The CDR3 contains 13 residues. The V and J ends lost 5 bases and 3 bases respectively, with 10 bases between them.

This clonotype has a handful of counts. The chain couples TRBV5-5 to TRBJ1-1, with D possibly being TRBD1 (5 bases). This CDR3 region has 15 residues. The V end was cut by 0 bases, the J end by 6 bases, with 15 bases between. Looked up from germline, CDR1 is SGHKS and CDR2 is YYEKEE (reference sequence). CDR3 sequence: CASSLVAGLGAEAFF. CDR3 DNA sequence: TGTGCCAGCAGCTTGGTGGCAGGGTTGGGCGCTGAAGCTTTCTTT.

This clonotype appeared a few times. This chain joins TRBV7-9 and TRBJ1-1; 9 bases are shared with TRBD1. This CDR3 is 17 amino acids long. After removal of 5 bases from V and 1 base from J, the junction contained 11 bases not matched to a gene. Germline V lookup: CDR1 SEHNR, CDR2 FQNEAQ (reference sequence). The CDR3 nucleotides read TGTGCCAGCAGCCGCCGAGGGACAGGGAGAGGGAACACTGAAGCTTTCTTT. Translated: CASSRRGTGRGNTEAFF.

The chain uses TRBV7-2 and TRBJ2-5; D tentatively reads TRBD1 or TRBD2 (5 bases each). Germline V CDR1 and CDR2: SGHTA, FQGNSA. The CDR3 runs 13 residues. V shed 5 bases and J shed 4 bases, with 11 bases lying between them. The CDR3 sequence: CASSARDRETQYF. CDR3 in DNA: TGTGCCAGCAGCGCCCGGGACCGAGAGACCCAGTACTTC.

This clonotype has at least ten counts. The chain has TRBV13 and TRBJ2-1; the D is unclear. V was clipped by 7 bases and J by 9 bases, with 19 bases between them. The germline CDR1 and CDR2 sequences are PRHDT and FYEKMQ (reference sequence). The CDR3 loop spans 14 amino acids. CDR3 bases: TGTGCCAGCACCCCTCCGTTTTCGGTAGCTGAGCAGTTCTTC. The encoded protein is CASTPPFSVAEQFF.

The sample holds a few counts of this clonotype. The chain carries TRBV29-1 and TRBJ2-1, with 8 nucleotides matching TRBD1. This CDR3 is built from 12 residues. Per germline, CDR1 SQVTM and CDR2 ANQGSEA. The junction had 6 bases not matched to a gene; V was cut back by 4 bases and J by 10 bases. CDR3 protein: CSVGARGREQFF. The CDR3 region has the DNA TGCAGCGTTGGGGCCAGGGGGCGAGAGCAGTTCTTC.

This clonotype was recorded a few times. The chain is built from TRBV20-1 and TRBJ1-1; a weak D match, TRBD1 (6 bases). CDR3 length: 15 amino acids. V lost 0 bases and J lost 5, with 16 bases in between. Germline V gene sequence: CDR1 DFQATT, CDR2 SNEGSKA (reference sequence). CDR3 in amino acids: CSARDRARGWTEAFF. The DNA for the CDR3 is TGCAGTGCTAGAGATCGTGCCAGGGGTTGGACTGAAGCTTTCTTT.

A few counts support this clonotype. The gene calls are TRBV7-9 and TRBJ2-4; 8 positions agree with TRBD1. Losses at the gene ends were 3 bases for V and 8 bases for J; bases not matched to a gene: 6. CDR1 and CDR2 (germline): SEHNR, FQNEAQ (reference sequence). This CDR3 has 14 amino acids. The CDR3 DNA reads as TGTGCCAGCAGCTTTTCCACAGGGGGAGACATTCAGTACTTC. The encoded protein is CASSFSTGGDIQYF.

This clonotype came up many times. The chain couples TRBV6-4 to TRBJ2-3, with 9 nucleotides matching TRBD2. Unmatched junction bases numbered 3, after V lost 5 bases and J lost 0 bases. The germline CDR1 and CDR2 sequences are MRHNA and SNTAGT. The length of the CDR3 is 15 residues. Here the CDR3 DNA reads TGTGCCAGCAGTAGGAGCGGGGGGAGCACAGATACGCAGTATTTT. The encoded protein is CASSRSGGSTDTQYF.

In its sample, this clonotype was seen a few times. The rearrangement uses TRBV27 and TRBJ1-2; D gene ambiguous. CDR1 MNHEY and CDR2 SMNVEV come from the germline V gene (reference sequence). Trimming took 5 bases from V and 3 from J, leaving 16 bases between them. This CDR3 comprises 15 residues. The CDR3 reads CASSPPPGSHYGYTF. The CDR3 coding sequence is TGTGCCAGCAGTCCCCCCCCAGGATCGCACTATGGCTACACCTTC.

This clonotype was counted between two and nine times. The gene calls are TRBV5-1 and TRBJ2-7; 7 nucleotides align to TRBD1. This CDR3 is 12 amino acids long. The V gene end was trimmed by 3 bases and the J gene end by 5 bases; junction bases not matched to a gene: 2. Germline CDR1 and CDR2: SGHRS and YFSETQ. CDR3 residues: CASSWGQNEQYF. The CDR3 DNA is TGCGCCAGCAGCTGGGGACAGAACGAGCAGTACTTC. The full variable domain, in which reference TRBV5-1 and TRBJ2-7 provide the parts outside the CDR3, is KAGVTQTPRYLIKTRGQQVTLSCSPISGHRSVSWYQQTPGQGLQFLFEYFSETQRNKGNFPGRFSGRQFSNSRSEMNVSTLELGDSALYLCASSWGQNEQYFGPGTRLTVT.

This clonotype was recorded many times. The rearrangement links TRBV6-2 or TRBV6-3 to TRBJ1-5; D not certain. Germline CDR1 and CDR2: MNHEY and SVGEGT. V dropped 7 bases and J dropped 2 bases, with 12 bases sitting between them. This CDR3 comprises 14 residues. CDR3: CASNEPTGNQPQHF. The CDR3 bases are TGTGCCAGCAACGAACCCACAGGCAATCAGCCCCAGCATTTT.